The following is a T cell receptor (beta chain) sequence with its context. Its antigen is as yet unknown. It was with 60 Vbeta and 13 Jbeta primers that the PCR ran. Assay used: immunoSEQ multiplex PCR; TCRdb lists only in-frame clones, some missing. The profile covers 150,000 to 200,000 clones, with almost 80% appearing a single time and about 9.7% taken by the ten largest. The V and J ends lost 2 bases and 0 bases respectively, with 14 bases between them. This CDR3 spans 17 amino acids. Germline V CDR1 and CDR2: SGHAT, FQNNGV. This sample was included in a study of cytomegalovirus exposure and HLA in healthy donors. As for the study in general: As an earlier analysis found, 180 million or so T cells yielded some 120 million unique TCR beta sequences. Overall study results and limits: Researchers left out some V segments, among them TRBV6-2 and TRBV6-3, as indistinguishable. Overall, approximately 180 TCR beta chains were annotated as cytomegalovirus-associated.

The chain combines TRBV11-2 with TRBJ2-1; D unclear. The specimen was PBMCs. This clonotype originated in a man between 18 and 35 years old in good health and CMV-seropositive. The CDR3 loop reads CASSLLPSSVSYNEQFF. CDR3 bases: TGTGCCAGCAGCTTACTTCCCTCTTCGGTCTCCTACAATGAGCAGTTCTTC.